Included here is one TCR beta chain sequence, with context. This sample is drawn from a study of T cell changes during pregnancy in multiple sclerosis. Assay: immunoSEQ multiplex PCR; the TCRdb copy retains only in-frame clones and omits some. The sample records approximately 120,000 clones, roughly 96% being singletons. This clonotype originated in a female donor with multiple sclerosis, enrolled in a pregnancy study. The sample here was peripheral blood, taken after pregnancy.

The DNA for the CDR3 is TGTGCCAGCATTCTAGGACAGAGCGCTCAGCCCCAGCATTTT. Translating it yields CASILGQSAQPQHF. The chain carries TRBV6-1 and TRBJ1-5; maybe TRBD1 (6 bases). V lost 7 bases, J lost 6 bases, and 16 bases lay in between. The CDR3 runs to 14 residues. In germline, CDR1 is MNHNS, CDR2 SASEGT.